This entry describes one T cell receptor beta chain. Within the sample, other DNA sequences also encode this same CDR3. The assay was immunoSEQ multiplex PCR, and TCRdb's table has in-frame clones only and misses some. The sample lists fewer than 400,000 clones; around 84% were seen once. The V end was cut by 6 bases, the J end by 5 bases, with 11 bases between. Germline-derived CDR1 and CDR2 are KGHSH and LQKENI. This CDR3 region has 13 residues. The sample belongs to a study of blood T cell repertoires in COVID-19. Study summary: The analysed material was cDNA or gDNA that came from T cells, B-cell-depleted T cells, or PBMCs.

Symptom resolution, clearance, or two negative PCRs marked the recovered donors of Cohort 3. The chain couples TRBV18 to TRBJ1-5; TRBD1 is a possible D gene (6 bases). The sequence derives from a man younger than 40 who had recovered from COVID-19. The sample comprised PBMCs or T cells enriched from blood (not recorded which). This CDR3 reads CASSPDRHQPQHF. CDR3 nucleotide sequence: TGTGCCAGCTCTCCGGACAGACATCAGCCCCAGCATTTT.